The present entry profiles one T cell receptor beta chain with its context. Its antigen remains unidentified. This entry is derived from a study of blood T cells in healthy people across ages. Study-wide findings and caveats: Any conclusive comparison of naive versus antigen-experienced cells was prevented by using unsorted PBMCs.

The donors, healthy Caucasians from Russia, were aged roughly 6 to 90. This CDR3 is 15 amino acids long. V gave up 8 bases and J gave up 1 base; unmatched junction bases: 11. Germline V gene sequence: CDR1 MDHEN, CDR2 SYDVKM. Then a second PCR, running roughly 7 to 11 cycles, was carried out with a sample-barcoded 5' primer and a J-beta primer mix. One entry per CDR3 protein results from TCRdb running MiXCR on the 5' RACE reads. Of over 1,500,000 distinct CDR3 sequences in the sample, 40% to 55% were seen once. This clonotype was obtained from a woman between 35 and 50 years old in good health. The source material was blood. V is TRBV28 and J is TRBJ2-7; 7 bases line up with TRBD2. CDR3 sequence reads: CASAAGAAGSYEQYF. The CDR3 DNA reads as TGTGCCAGCGCCGCCGGCGCAGCGGGGTCCTACGAGCAGTACTTC. The entire variable domain, with the rest obtained from reference TRBV28 and TRBJ2-7, is as follows: DVKVTQSSRYLVKRTGEKVFLECVQDMDHENMFWYRQDPGLGLRLIYFSYDVKMKEKGDIPEGYSVSREKKERFSLILESASTNQTSMYLCASAAGAAGSYEQYFGPGTRLTVT.